The present T cell receptor beta chain was sequenced within a study of T cell responses to AZD1222 COVID-19 vaccine. Turning to the study itself: Second-dose intervals of approximately 4 or approximately 12 weeks were pooled. Overall study results and limits: Repertoires were obtained solely post-peak T cell response. It was only a handful of AZD1222 recipients who were seropositive at baseline.

Germline-derived CDR1 and CDR2 are MDHEN and SYDVKM. The CDR3 loop spans 15 amino acids. After removal of 5 bases from V and 8 bases from J, the junction contained 9 bases not matched to a gene. The table came from immunoSEQ multiplex PCR; TCRdb's copy has only in-frame clones and leaves some out. The sample has some 200,000 clones, under 95% seen once. On this clone itself: Its antigen is not identified.

This specimen was peripheral blood, taken on day 0 of AZD1222 vaccination. The receptor comes from an adult in good health. J is TRBJ2-1 and V is TRBV28; TRBD2 aligns across 10 bases. The CDR3 nucleotides read TGTGCCAGCAGTCCGCTAGCGGGAGCAGTTGATGAGCAGTTCTTC. Encoded protein: CASSPLAGAVDEQFF.